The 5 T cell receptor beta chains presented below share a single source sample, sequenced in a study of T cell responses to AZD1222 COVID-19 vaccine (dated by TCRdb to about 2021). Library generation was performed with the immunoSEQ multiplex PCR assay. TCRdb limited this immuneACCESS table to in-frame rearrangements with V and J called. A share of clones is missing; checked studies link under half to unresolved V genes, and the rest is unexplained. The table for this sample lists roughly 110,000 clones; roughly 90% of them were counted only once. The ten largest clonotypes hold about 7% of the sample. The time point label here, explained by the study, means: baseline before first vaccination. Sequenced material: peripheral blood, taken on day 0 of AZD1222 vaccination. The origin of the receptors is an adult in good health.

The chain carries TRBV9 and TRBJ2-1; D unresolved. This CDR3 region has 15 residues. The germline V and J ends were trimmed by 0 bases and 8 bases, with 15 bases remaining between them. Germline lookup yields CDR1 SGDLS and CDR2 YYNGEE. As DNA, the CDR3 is TGTGCCAGCAGCGTAGGACCTGCTGAGGAGTATGAGCAGTTCTTC. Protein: CASSVGPAEEYEQFF.

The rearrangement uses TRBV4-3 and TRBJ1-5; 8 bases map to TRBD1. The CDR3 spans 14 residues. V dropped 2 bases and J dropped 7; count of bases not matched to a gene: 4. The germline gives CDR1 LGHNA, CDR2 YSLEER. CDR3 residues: CASSQTGGRQPQHF. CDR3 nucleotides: TGCGCCAGCAGCCAAACAGGGGGTAGACAGCCCCAGCATTTT.

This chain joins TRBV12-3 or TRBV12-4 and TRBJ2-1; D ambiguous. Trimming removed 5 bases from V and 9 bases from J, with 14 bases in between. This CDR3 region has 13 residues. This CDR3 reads CASSKGSVPEQFF. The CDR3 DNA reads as TGTGCCAGCAGTAAAGGCTCCGTCCCTGAGCAGTTCTTC.

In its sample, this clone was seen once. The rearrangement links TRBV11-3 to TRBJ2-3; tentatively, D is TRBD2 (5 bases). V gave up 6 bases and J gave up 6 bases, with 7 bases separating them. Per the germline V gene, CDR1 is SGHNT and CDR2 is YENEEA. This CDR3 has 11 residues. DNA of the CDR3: TGTGCCAGCAGATGGAGGGATACGCAGTATTTT. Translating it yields CASRWRDTQYF.

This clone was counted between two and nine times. The CDR3 DNA reads TGCGCCAGCAGCCACCTAGCGGGGTTCTCCTACAATGAGCAGTTCTTC. Protein: CASSHLAGFSYNEQFF. The rearrangement joins TRBV4-1 to TRBJ2-1, with 9 bases lining up with TRBD2. The CDR3 is made up of 16 amino acids. Germline values: CDR1 MGHRA, CDR2 YSYEKL. With V trimmed by 3 bases and J by 0 bases, 3 bases remained unmatched.